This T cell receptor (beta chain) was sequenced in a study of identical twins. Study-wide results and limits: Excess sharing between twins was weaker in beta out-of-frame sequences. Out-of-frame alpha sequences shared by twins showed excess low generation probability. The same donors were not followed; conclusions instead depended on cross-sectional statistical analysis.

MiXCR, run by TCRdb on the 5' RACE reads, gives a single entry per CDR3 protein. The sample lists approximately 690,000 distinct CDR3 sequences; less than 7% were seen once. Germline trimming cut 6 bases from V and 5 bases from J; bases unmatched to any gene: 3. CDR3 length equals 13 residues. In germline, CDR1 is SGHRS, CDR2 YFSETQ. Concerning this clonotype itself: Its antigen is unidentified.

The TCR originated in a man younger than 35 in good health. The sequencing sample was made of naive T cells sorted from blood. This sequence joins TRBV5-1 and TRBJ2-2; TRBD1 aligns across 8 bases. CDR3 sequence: CASTGGRTGELFF. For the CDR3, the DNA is TGCGCCAGCACAGGGGGCCGAACCGGGGAGCTGTTTTTT.